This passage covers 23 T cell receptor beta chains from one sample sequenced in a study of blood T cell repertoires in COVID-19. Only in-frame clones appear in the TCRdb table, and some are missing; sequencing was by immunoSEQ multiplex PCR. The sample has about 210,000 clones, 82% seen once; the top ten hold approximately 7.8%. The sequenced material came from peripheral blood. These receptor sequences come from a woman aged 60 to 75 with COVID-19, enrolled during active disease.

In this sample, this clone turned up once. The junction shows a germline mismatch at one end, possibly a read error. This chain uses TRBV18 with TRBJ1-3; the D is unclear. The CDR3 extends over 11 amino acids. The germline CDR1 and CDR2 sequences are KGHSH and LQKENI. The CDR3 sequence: CASSSNDGLSF. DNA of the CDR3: TGTGCCAGCTCCTCGAACGACGGACTGAGTTTT.

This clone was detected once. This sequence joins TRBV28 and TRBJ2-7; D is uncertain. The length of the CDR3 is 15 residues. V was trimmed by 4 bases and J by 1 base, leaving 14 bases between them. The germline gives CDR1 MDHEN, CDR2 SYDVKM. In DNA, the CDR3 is TGTGCCAGCAGTTCCACCGGAGCCCGATCCTACGAGCAGTACGTC. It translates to CASSSTGARSYEQYV.

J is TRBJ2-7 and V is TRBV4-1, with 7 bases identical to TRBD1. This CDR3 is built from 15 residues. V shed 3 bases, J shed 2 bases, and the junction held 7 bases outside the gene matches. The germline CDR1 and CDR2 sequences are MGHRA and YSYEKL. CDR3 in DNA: TGCGCCAGCAGCCAGGATCCGGGACAGCCCTACGAGCAGTACGTC. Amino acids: CASSQDPGQPYEQYV.

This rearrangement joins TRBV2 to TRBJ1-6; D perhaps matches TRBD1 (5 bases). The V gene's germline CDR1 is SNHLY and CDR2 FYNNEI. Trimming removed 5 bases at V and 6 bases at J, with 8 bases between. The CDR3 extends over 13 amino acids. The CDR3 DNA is TGTGCCAGCAGTCTGACAGTTAATTCACCCCTCCACTTT. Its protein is CASSLTVNSPLHF.

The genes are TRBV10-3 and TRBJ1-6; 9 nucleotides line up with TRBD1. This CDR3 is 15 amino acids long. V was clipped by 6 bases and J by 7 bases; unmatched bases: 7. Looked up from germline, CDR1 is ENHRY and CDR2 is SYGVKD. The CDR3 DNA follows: TGTGCCATCAGGGGACAGGGAACGGCAAATTCACCCCTCCACTTT. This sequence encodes CAIRGQGTANSPLHF.

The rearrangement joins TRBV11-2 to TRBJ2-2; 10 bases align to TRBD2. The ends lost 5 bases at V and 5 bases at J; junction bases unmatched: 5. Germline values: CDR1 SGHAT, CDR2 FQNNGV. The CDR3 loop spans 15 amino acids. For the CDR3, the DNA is TGTGCCAGCAGCCTCTCGGGACTAGCGACCGGGGAGCTGTTTTTT. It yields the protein CASSLSGLATGELFF.

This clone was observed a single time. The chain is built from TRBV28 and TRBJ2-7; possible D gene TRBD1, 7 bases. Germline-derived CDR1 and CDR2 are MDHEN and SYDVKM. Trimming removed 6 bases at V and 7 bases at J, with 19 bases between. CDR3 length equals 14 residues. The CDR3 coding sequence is TGTGCCAGCAGGGCTGGCTCCGCAGGGGGGGAGCAGTACGTC. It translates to CASRAGSAGGEQYV.

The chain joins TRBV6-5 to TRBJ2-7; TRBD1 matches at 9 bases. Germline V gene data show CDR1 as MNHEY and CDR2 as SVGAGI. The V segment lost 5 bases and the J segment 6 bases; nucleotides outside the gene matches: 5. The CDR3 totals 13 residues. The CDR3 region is CASSRRQGGEQYV. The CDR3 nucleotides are TGTGCCAGCAGTCGCCGACAGGGGGGCGAGCAGTACGTC.

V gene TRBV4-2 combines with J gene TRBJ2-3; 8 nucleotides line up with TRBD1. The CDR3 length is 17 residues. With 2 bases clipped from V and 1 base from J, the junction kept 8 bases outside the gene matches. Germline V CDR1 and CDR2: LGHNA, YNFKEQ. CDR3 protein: CASSQISGGQGTDTQYF. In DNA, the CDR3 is TGTGCCAGCAGCCAAATCTCCGGGGGACAGGGCACAGATACGCAGTATTTT.

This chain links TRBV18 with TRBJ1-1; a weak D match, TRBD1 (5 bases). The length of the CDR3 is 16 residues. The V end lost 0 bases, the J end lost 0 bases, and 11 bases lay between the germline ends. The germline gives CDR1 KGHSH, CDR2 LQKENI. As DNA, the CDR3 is TGTGCCAGCTCACCACCGGGGCAGAACCTGAACACTGAAGCTTTCTTT. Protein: CASSPPGQNLNTEAFF.

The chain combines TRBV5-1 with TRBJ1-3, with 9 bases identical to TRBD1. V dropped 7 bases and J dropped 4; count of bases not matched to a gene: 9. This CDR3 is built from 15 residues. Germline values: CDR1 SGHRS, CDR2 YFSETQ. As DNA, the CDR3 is TGCGCCAGCGCCCTGACAGGGGGAGAGGGAAACACCATATATTTT. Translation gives CASALTGGEGNTIYF.

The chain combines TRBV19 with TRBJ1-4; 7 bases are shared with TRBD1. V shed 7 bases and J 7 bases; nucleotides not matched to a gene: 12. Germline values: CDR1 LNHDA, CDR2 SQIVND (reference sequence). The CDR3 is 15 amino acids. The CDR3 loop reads CASNSPQGVREKLFF. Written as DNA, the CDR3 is TGTGCCAGTAATTCCCCTCAGGGGGTGCGTGAAAAACTGTTTTTT.

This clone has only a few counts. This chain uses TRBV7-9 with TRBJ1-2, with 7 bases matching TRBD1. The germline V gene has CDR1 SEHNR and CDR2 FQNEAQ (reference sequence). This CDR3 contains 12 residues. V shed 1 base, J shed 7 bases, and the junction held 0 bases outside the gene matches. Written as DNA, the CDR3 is TGTGCCAGCAGCTTAGGGACAGGTGGCTACACCTTC. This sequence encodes CASSLGTGGYTF.

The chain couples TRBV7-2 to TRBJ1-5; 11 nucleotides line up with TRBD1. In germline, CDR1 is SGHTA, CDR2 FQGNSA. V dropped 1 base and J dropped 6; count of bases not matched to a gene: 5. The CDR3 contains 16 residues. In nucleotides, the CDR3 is TGTGCCAGCAGCTTAGTCGGACAGGGGGCTGGTCAGCCCCAGCATTTT. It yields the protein CASSLVGQGAGQPQHF.

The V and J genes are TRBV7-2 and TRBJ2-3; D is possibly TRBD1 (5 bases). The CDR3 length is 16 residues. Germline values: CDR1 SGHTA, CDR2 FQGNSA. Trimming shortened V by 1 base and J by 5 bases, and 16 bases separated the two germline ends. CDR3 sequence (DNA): TGTGCCAGCAGCTTAGTTGCAGGGAACCCTTTAGATACGCAGTATTTT. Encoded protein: CASSLVAGNPLDTQYF.

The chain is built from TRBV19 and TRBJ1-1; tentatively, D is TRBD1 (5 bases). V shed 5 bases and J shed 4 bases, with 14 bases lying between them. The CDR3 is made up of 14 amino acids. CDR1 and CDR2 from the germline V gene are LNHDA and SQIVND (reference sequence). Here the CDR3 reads CASSVRVDGTEAFF. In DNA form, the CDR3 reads TGTGCCAGTAGTGTCAGGGTTGATGGCACTGAAGCTTTCTTT.

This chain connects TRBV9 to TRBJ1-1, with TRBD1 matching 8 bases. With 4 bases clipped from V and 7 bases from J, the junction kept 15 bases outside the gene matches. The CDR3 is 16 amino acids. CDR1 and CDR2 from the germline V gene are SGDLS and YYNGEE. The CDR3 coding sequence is TGTGCCAGCAGCCCAACCGACAGGGGCTGGGACATTGAAGCTTTCTTT. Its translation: CASSPTDRGWDIEAFF.

The CDR3 nucleotides are TGTGCCAGCAGCTCGCGGACAGGGGGTAATGAAAAACTGTTTTTT. Amino acid sequence: CASSSRTGGNEKLFF. The genes are TRBV7-9 and TRBJ1-4, with 10 bases aligning to TRBD1. There are 15 residues in the CDR3. Germline CDR1 SEHNR, CDR2 FQNEAQ (reference sequence). V was clipped by 4 bases and J by 4 bases; unmatched bases: 3.

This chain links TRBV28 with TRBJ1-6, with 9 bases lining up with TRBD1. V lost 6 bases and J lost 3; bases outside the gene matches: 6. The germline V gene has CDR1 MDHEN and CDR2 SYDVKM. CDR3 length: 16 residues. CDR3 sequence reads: CASRQRTGVYNSPLHF. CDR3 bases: TGTGCCAGCAGGCAAAGGACAGGGGTCTATAATTCACCCCTCCACTTT. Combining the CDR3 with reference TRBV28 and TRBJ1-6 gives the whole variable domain DVKVTQSSRYLVKRTGEKVFLECVQDMDHENMFWYRQDPGLGLRLIYFSYDVKMKEKGDIPEGYSVSREKKERFSLILESASTNQTSMYLCASRQRTGVYNSPLHFGNGTRLTVT.

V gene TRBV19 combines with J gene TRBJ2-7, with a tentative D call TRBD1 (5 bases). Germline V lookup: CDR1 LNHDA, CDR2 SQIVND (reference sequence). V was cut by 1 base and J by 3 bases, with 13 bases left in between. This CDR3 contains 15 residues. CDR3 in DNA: TGTGCCAGTAGTATAGCGAAGGGGTGGTTCTACGAGCAGTACTTC. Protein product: CASSIAKGWFYEQYF.

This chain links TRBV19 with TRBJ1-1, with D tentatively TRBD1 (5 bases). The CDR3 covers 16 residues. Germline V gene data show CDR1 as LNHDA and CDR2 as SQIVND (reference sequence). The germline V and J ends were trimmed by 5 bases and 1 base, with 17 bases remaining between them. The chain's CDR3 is CASSVIGTAGNTEAFF. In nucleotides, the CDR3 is TGTGCCAGTAGTGTAATTGGGACTGCCGGGAACACTGAAGCTTTCTTT. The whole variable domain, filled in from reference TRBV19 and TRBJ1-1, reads DGGITQSPKYLFRKEGQNVTLSCEQNLNHDAMYWYRQDPGQGLRLIYYSQIVNDFQKGDIAEGYSVSREKKESFPLTVTSAQKNPTAFYLCASSVIGTAGNTEAFFGQGTRLTVV.

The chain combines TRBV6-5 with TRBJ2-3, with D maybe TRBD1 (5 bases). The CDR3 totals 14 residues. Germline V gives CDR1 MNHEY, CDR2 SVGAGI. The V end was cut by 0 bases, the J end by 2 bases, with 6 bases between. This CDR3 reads CASSYSTATDTQYF. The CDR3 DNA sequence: TGTGCCAGCAGTTACTCGACAGCCACAGATACGCAGTATTTT.

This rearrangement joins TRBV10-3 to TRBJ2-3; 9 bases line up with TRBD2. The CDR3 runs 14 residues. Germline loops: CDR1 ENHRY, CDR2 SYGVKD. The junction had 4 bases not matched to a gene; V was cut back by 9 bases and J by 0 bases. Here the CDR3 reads CAMMAGGSTDTQYF. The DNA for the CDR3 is TGTGCCATGATGGCGGGGGGGAGCACAGATACGCAGTATTTT.